What follows are 29 T cell receptor beta chains derived from one specimen sequenced in a study of blood T cell repertoires in COVID-19. Method: immunoSEQ multiplex PCR; TCRdb's copy keeps in-frame clones and lacks some. The table includes around 140,000 clones, about 90% detected once. The sample was peripheral blood. These receptors originate from a woman aged 45-60 years with acute or convalescent COVID-19.

The J gene is TRBJ2-3, the V gene TRBV11-3; D perhaps matches TRBD2 (6 bases). In germline, CDR1 is SGHNT, CDR2 YENEEA. V was cut by 4 bases and J by 2 bases, with 16 bases left in between. The CDR3 has 16 residues. DNA of the CDR3: TGTGCCAGCAGCTCCGGGACTCGTAGCTTCACAGATACGCAGTATTTT. Amino acid sequence: CASSSGTRSFTDTQYF.

CDR3 nucleotides: TGTGCCAGCAGGGAGGTAGAGGCTGCTGAAGCTTTCTTT. This codes for CASREVEAAEAFF. The chain carries TRBV6-5 and TRBJ1-1, with D unresolved. V gave up 6 bases and J gave up 6 bases, with 14 bases separating them. CDR1 is MNHEY and CDR2 is SVGAGI in the germline V gene. This CDR3 has 13 amino acids.

The rearrangement uses TRBV28 and TRBJ1-1, with 7 positions matching TRBD1. The germline V gene has CDR1 MDHEN and CDR2 SYDVKM. J lost 0 bases, V lost 10 bases, and 14 bases had no gene match. CDR3 length equals 16 residues. The CDR3 region has the DNA TGTGCCACCCTTAGGACAGGTGGTGTTATGAACACTGAAGCTTTCTTT. Its protein is CATLRTGGVMNTEAFF. Looking up the rest from reference TRBV28 and TRBJ1-1 gives the full variable domain: DVKVTQSSRYLVKRTGEKVFLECVQDMDHENMFWYRQDPGLGLRLIYFSYDVKMKEKGDIPEGYSVSREKKERFSLILESASTNQTSMYLCATLRTGGVMNTEAFFGQGTRLTVV.

The J gene is TRBJ1-6, the V gene TRBV7-9; 7 positions agree with TRBD1. This CDR3 is 15 amino acids long. The junction had 6 bases not matched to a gene; V was cut back by 1 base and J by 9 bases. The germline V gene encodes CDR1 SEHNR and CDR2 FQNEAQ (reference sequence). This CDR3 is CASSLVKGATSPLHF. Written as DNA, the CDR3 is TGTGCCAGCAGCTTAGTAAAGGGGGCTACTTCACCCCTCCACTTT.

The chain employs TRBV5-4 and TRBJ2-5; the D gene is possibly TRBD2 (6 bases). The germline V gene encodes CDR1 SGHNT and CDR2 YYREEE (reference sequence). The CDR3 runs 14 residues. Trimming took 3 bases from V and 4 from J, leaving 13 bases between them. CDR3 DNA sequence: TGTGCCAGCAGCTCTCCACGGGGGATAGAGACCCAGTACTTC. Protein sequence: CASSSPRGIETQYF.

This sequence joins TRBV2 and TRBJ1-6; TRBD1 aligns across 7 bases. This CDR3 is 17 amino acids long. The ends lost 9 bases at V and 7 bases at J; junction bases unmatched: 18. Per germline, CDR1 SNHLY and CDR2 FYNNEI. The CDR3 protein is CARAGGATHSKNSPLHF. The CDR3 bases are TGTGCCAGAGCAGGGGGAGCCACCCATTCAAAAAATTCACCCCTCCACTTT.

This sequence joins TRBV6-1 and TRBJ1-5; D is ambiguous. V lost 1 base to trimming and J lost 9 bases, with 13 bases between them. CDR3 size: 14 residues. The germline gives CDR1 MNHNS, CDR2 SASEGT. The CDR3 nucleotides read TGTGCCAGCAGTGAAGGTGCCCCCGGGTGGCCCCAGCATTTT. Its translation is CASSEGAPGWPQHF.

This sequence joins TRBV12-3 or TRBV12-4 and TRBJ2-2, with 9 positions matching TRBD2. The CDR3 consists of 13 residues. J was trimmed by 6 bases and V by 8 bases; bases with no gene match: 4. The CDR3 loop is CASLLAGSGELFF. The CDR3 region has the DNA TGTGCCAGCCTTCTAGCGGGGTCCGGGGAGCTGTTTTTT.

J is TRBJ2-2 and V is TRBV7-9, with a tentative D call TRBD2 (6 bases). Germline lookup yields CDR1 SEHNR and CDR2 FQNEAQ (reference sequence). V was cut by 5 bases and J by 7 bases, with 14 bases left in between. This CDR3 is 14 amino acids long. CDR3 DNA: TGTGCCAGCAGCCTGCCGGGAGTGGTCGGGGAGCTGTTTTTT. Protein: CASSLPGVVGELFF.

The rearrangement joins TRBV25-1 to TRBJ2-6, with D hard to call. Trimming shortened V by 5 bases and J by 0 bases, and 5 bases separated the two germline ends. CDR1 and CDR2 (germline): MGHDK, SYGVNS. This CDR3 region has 14 residues. The CDR3 spells CASSSSSGANVLTF. The CDR3 DNA reads as TGTGCCAGCAGTAGTAGCTCTGGGGCCAACGTCCTGACTTTC.

This chain uses TRBV6-6 with TRBJ1-3, with 9 bases matching TRBD1. Trimming cost V 6 bases and J 7 bases; bases outside gene matches: 4. CDR1 MNHNY and CDR2 SVGAGI come from the germline V gene (reference sequence). The CDR3 has 13 amino acids. The CDR3 is CASRSGTGNTIYF. Here the CDR3 DNA reads TGTGCCAGCAGGTCCGGGACAGGGAACACCATATATTTT.

The chain uses TRBV7-9 and TRBJ2-7, with 11 bases identical to TRBD2. Germline CDR1 reads SEHNR; CDR2 reads FQNEAQ (reference sequence). CDR3 length equals 14 residues. The V gene end was trimmed by 3 bases and the J gene end by 6 bases; junction bases not matched to a gene: 4. CDR3 in DNA: TGTGCCAGCAGCTTTAGCGGGAGGGCCCTCGAGCAGTACTTC. Amino acid sequence: CASSFSGRALEQYF.

The rearrangement links TRBV30 to TRBJ1-2, with D possibly matching TRBD1 (5 bases). Trimming left V 3 bases short and J 0 bases short, with 14 bases between. The CDR3 is made up of 15 amino acids. In germline, CDR1 is GTSNPN, CDR2 SVGIG (reference sequence). The CDR3 DNA follows: TGTGCCTGGAGGGATAAGACGGGGGCTAACTATGGCTACACCTTC. It translates to CAWRDKTGANYGYTF.

The rearrangement links TRBV6-5 to TRBJ2-1; D possibly corresponds to TRBD2 (6 bases). The CDR3 consists of 15 residues. Germline V CDR1 and CDR2: MNHEY, SVGAGI. V was trimmed by 6 bases and J by 8 bases, leaving 20 bases between them. The DNA for the CDR3 is TGTGCCAGCAGCCCCGCCCTGTACCCGGGGGATGAGCAGTTCTTC. Amino acid sequence: CASSPALYPGDEQFF.

This clone was found a few times. J is TRBJ2-4 and V is TRBV5-1; tentative D call: TRBD2 (5 bases). V was cut by 0 bases and J by 7 bases, with 11 bases left in between. From germline, CDR1 is SGHRS and CDR2 YFSETQ. The CDR3 length is 14 residues. The CDR3 DNA reads TGCGCCAGCAGCTTGGCCTCGGAGGCGAACATTCAGTACTTC. Translating gives CASSLASEANIQYF.

The chain has TRBV6-5 and TRBJ2-4; maybe TRBD2 (6 bases). This CDR3 has 14 amino acids. CDR1 and CDR2 from the germline V gene are MNHEY and SVGAGI. V gave up 4 bases and J gave up 2 bases, with 9 bases separating them. The DNA of the CDR3 is TGTGCCAGCAGTTTAGGAGGGACCAAAAACATTCAGTACTTC. As protein: CASSLGGTKNIQYF.

This clone has a handful of counts. The rearrangement joins TRBV11-2 to TRBJ2-7; tentatively, D is TRBD2 (5 bases). The CDR3 length is 13 residues. V lost 1 base and J lost 4, with 8 bases in between. The germline V gene encodes CDR1 SGHAT and CDR2 FQNNGV. CDR3 protein: CASSLASGYEQYF. The DNA of the CDR3 is TGTGCCAGCAGCTTAGCTTCGGGGTACGAGCAGTACTTC. The full variable domain, with the rest looked up from reference TRBV11-2 and TRBJ2-7, is EAGVAQSPRYKIIEKRQSVAFWCNPISGHATLYWYQQILGQGPKLLIQFQNNGVVDDSQLPKDRFSAERLKGVDSTLKIQPAKLEDSAVYLCASSLASGYEQYFGPGTRLTVT.

The chain uses TRBV18 and TRBJ2-7; 10 bases align to TRBD1. CDR1 and CDR2 (germline): KGHSH, LQKENI. V lost 2 bases, J lost 5 bases, and 6 bases stayed unmatched. This CDR3 has 15 residues. Here the CDR3 DNA reads TGTGCCAGCTCACCAGCCGGGACAGGGGTTAACGAGCAGTACTTC. This gives the protein CASSPAGTGVNEQYF.

V usage is TRBV5-5 and J usage is TRBJ2-1; no reliable D call. The ends were cut back, 4 bases at V and 2 bases at J, with 10 bases in the middle. This CDR3 has 14 amino acids. Germline V lookup: CDR1 SGHKS, CDR2 YYEKEE (reference sequence). The CDR3 DNA follows: TGTGCCAGCAGCCCTAGTGGTACCTACAATGAGCAGTTCTTC. Residues: CASSPSGTYNEQFF.

The CDR3 sequence: CATSESQGTGYTF. CDR3 nucleotides: TGTGCCACCAGTGAGTCACAGGGGACGGGCTACACCTTC. V and J are TRBV24-1 and TRBJ1-2, with 7 bases that match TRBD1. The V gene end was trimmed by 4 bases and the J gene end by 8 bases; junction bases not matched to a gene: 6. This CDR3 is built from 13 residues. CDR1 is KGHDR and CDR2 is SFDVKD in the germline V gene.

The chain has TRBV9 and TRBJ1-2, with D unclear. This CDR3 region has 14 residues. The germline CDR1 and CDR2 sequences are SGDLS and YYNGEE. The V and J ends lost 3 bases and 4 bases respectively, with 13 bases between them. CDR3 nucleotide sequence: TGTGCCAGCAGCGAAATAGACGGGAGCTATGGCTACACCTTC. Its protein product is CASSEIDGSYGYTF.

The J gene is TRBJ2-2, the V gene TRBV18; 10 bases align to TRBD1. From germline, CDR1 is KGHSH and CDR2 LQKENI. The V segment lost 3 bases and the J segment 6 bases; nucleotides outside the gene matches: 7. CDR3 length equals 16 residues. Here the CDR3 DNA reads TGTGCCAGCTCACCCAGACAGGGGGCGCCGGCCGGGGAGCTGTTTTTT. Its translation: CASSPRQGAPAGELFF.

Only a few counts were recorded for this clone. This chain links TRBV6-6 with TRBJ2-7; possibly TRBD1 for D (6 bases). V was cut by 10 bases and J by 4 bases, with 8 bases left in between. CDR1 and CDR2 from the germline V gene are MNHNY and SVGAGI (reference sequence). CDR3 length equals 10 residues. For the CDR3, the DNA is TGTGCCACAGGGGAATACGAGCAGTACTTC. It specifies CATGEYEQYF.

With regard to this clone: The conserved final phenylalanine or tryptophan is absent from the CDR3, which likely points to a read error. V and J are TRBV5-6 and TRBJ2-7; 13 nucleotides align to TRBD2. Trimming removed 1 base from V and 2 bases from J; junction bases left unmatched: 6. The CDR3 is 17 amino acids. CDR1 SGHDT and CDR2 YYEEEE come from the germline V gene. The CDR3 reads CASSLTSGRARPYEQYL. In DNA, the CDR3 is TGTGCCAGCAGCTTGACTAGCGGGAGGGCCCGGCCCTACGAGCAGTACCTC.

This clone was found a few times. J is TRBJ2-2 and V is TRBV25-1; D gene ambiguous. The CDR3 covers 12 residues. The germline V gene encodes CDR1 MGHDK and CDR2 SYGVNS. V lost 7 bases and J lost 4, with 7 bases in between. The CDR3 spells CASTRATGELFF. Written as DNA, the CDR3 is TGTGCCAGCACTAGAGCCACCGGGGAGCTGTTTTTT.

The J gene is TRBJ2-3, the V gene TRBV15; 7 bases fit TRBD1. Unmatched junction bases numbered 14, after V lost 0 bases and J lost 2 bases. The length of the CDR3 is 19 residues. Germline V lookup: CDR1 LNHNV, CDR2 YYDKDF (reference sequence). Here the CDR3 reads CATSRDFAGDRFVTDTQYF. The CDR3 DNA reads TGTGCCACCAGCAGAGATTTCGCCGGGGACAGATTCGTCACAGATACGCAGTATTTT.

The chain uses TRBV27 and TRBJ2-3, with D maybe TRBD2 (5 bases). Germline CDR1 and CDR2: MNHEY and SMNVEV (reference sequence). V gave up 3 bases and J gave up 5 bases, with 18 bases separating them. CDR3 length: 16 amino acids. CDR3 residues: CASSFWLAATRDTQYF. For the CDR3, the DNA is TGTGCCAGCAGTTTTTGGCTAGCAGCCACACGAGATACGCAGTATTTT.

This clone was detected a few times. V and J are TRBV11-2 and TRBJ1-5; possibly TRBD1 for D (6 bases). The CDR3 runs to 14 residues. Trimming cost V 0 bases and J 9 bases, with 12 bases left between them. Germline CDR1 SGHAT, CDR2 FQNNGV. The DNA of the CDR3 is TGTGCCAGCAGCTTAGATGGGGGCTCATGGCCCCAGCATTTT. Encoded protein: CASSLDGGSWPQHF.

For the CDR3, the DNA is TGTGCCAGCAGCACGGGACTAGCGGGAGGGCCGGGCTACAATGAGCAGTTCTTC. Translating it yields CASSTGLAGGPGYNEQFF. The gene calls are TRBV9 and TRBJ2-1; 16 bases are shared with TRBD2. Losses at the gene ends were 4 bases for V and 3 bases for J; bases not matched to a gene: 7. Germline V gene sequence: CDR1 SGDLS, CDR2 YYNGEE. The CDR3 sequence is 18 residues long.